This entry describes one TCR beta chain. The CDR3 runs 17 residues. In germline, CDR1 is SGHRS, CDR2 YFSETQ. V was pared by 7 bases and J by 0 bases, with 13 bases of the junction left unmatched. This record comes from a study of T cell changes during pregnancy in multiple sclerosis. Libraries were prepared by immunoSEQ multiplex PCR; TCRdb keeps only in-frame clonotypes and omits some of them. Of tens of thousands of clones in the sample, over 70% were seen once. The sample was peripheral blood, taken in the first trimester of pregnancy. This TCR derives from a female donor in good health, enrolled as a control in a pregnancy study. The rearrangement joins TRBV5-1 to TRBJ1-3; 7 bases map to TRBD1. CDR3 sequence: CASSTFQGGYSGNTIYF. The CDR3 DNA reads as TGCGCCAGCTCTACCTTCCAGGGGGGATACTCTGGAAACACCATATATTTT.